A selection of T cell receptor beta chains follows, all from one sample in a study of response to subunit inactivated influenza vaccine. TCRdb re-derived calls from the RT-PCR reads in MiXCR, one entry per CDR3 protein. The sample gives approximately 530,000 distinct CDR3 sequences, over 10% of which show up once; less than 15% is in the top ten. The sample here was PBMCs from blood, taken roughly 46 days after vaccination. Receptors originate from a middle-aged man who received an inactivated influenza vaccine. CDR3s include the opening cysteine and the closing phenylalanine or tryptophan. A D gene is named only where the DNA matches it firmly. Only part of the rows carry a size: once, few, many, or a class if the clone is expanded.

CDR3aa: CASRETSGGIDTQYF
CDR3nt: TGTGCCAGCAGGGAGACTAGCGGGGGGATAGATACGCAGTATTTT
abundance: NA
j_gene: TRBJ2-3
d_gene: TRBD2
v_gene: TRBV12-3/TRBV12-4

CDR3aa: CAISGGLKGGSSYNEQFF
CDR3nt: TGTGCCATCAGTGGGGGCCTTAAGGGGGGGAGCTCCTACAATGAGCAGTTCTTC
abundance: NA
j_gene: TRBJ2-1
d_gene: NA
v_gene: TRBV10-3

CDR3aa: CASSSRGPNTEAFF
CDR3nt: TGTGCCAGCAGTTCGAGGGGCCCGAACACTGAAGCTTTCTTT
abundance: NA
j_gene: TRBJ1-1
d_gene: NA
v_gene: TRBV12-3/TRBV12-4

CDR3aa: CASSLGVSGARAQYF
CDR3nt: TGTGCCAGCAGCCTCGGTGTTAGCGGGGCCCGGGCCCAGTACTTC
abundance: NA
j_gene: TRBJ2-5
d_gene: TRBD2
v_gene: TRBV7-2

CDR3aa: CASSVDRNTGELFF
CDR3nt: TGTGCCAGCAGTGTCGACAGGAACACCGGGGAGCTGTTTTTT
abundance: many
j_gene: TRBJ2-2
d_gene: NA
v_gene: TRBV6-2/TRBV6-3

CDR3aa: CASSPTQGRTRTEAFF
CDR3nt: TGTGCCAGCAGCCCCACTCAGGGACGAACGAGGACTGAAGCTTTCTTT
abundance: NA
j_gene: TRBJ1-1
d_gene: NA
v_gene: TRBV7-9

CDR3aa: CASSFAGSYEQYF
CDR3nt: TGTGCCAGCAGTTTTGCTGGATCCTACGAGCAGTACTTC
abundance: NA
j_gene: TRBJ2-7
d_gene: NA
v_gene: TRBV12-3/TRBV12-4

CDR3aa: CSARDGGGRPPETQYF
CDR3nt: TGCAGTGCTAGAGATGGGGGCGGGAGGCCCCCAGAGACCCAGTACTTC
abundance: NA
j_gene: TRBJ2-5
d_gene: TRBD2
v_gene: TRBV20-1

CDR3aa: CASSQVVAGNTEAFF
CDR3nt: TGCGCCAGCAGCCAAGTTGTTGCAGGGAACACTGAAGCTTTCTTT
abundance: NA
j_gene: TRBJ1-1
d_gene: NA
v_gene: TRBV4-3

CDR3aa: CATSRDRAAAKNIQYF
CDR3nt: TGTGCCACCAGCAGAGATCGGGCGGCGGCCAAAAACATTCAGTACTTC
abundance: few
j_gene: TRBJ2-4
d_gene: NA
v_gene: TRBV15

CDR3aa: CASSLGQPYSYNSPLHF
CDR3nt: TGCGCCAGCAGCTTGGGACAGCCTTACTCCTATAATTCACCCCTCCACTTT
abundance: NA
j_gene: TRBJ1-6
d_gene: NA
v_gene: TRBV5-1

CDR3aa: CSVESRTLNTEAFF
CDR3nt: TGCAGCGTTGAATCTAGGACACTGAACACTGAAGCTTTCTTT
abundance: few
j_gene: TRBJ1-1
d_gene: NA
v_gene: TRBV29-1

CDR3aa: CASSSSNNRAQYF
CDR3nt: TGCGCCAGCAGCTCCTCGAATAATCGGGCGCAGTATTTT
abundance: NA
j_gene: TRBJ2-3
d_gene: NA
v_gene: TRBV5-1

CDR3aa: CATSDPGTGKGNPHEQFF
CDR3nt: TGTGCCACCAGTGACCCCGGGACAGGGAAGGGCAATCCACATGAGCAGTTCTTC
abundance: NA
j_gene: TRBJ2-1
d_gene: TRBD1
v_gene: TRBV24-1

CDR3aa: CSAPPLAGGPFF
CDR3nt: TGCAGTGCCCCACCTCTAGCGGGAGGGCCATTCTTC
abundance: NA
j_gene: TRBJ2-1
d_gene: TRBD2
v_gene: TRBV20-1

CDR3aa: CSAREWGTSSYEQYF
CDR3nt: TGCAGTGCTAGAGAATGGGGGACATCCTCCTACGAGCAGTACTTC
abundance: many
j_gene: TRBJ2-7
d_gene: NA
v_gene: TRBV20-1

CDR3aa: CSVEELGGEQYF
CDR3nt: TGCAGCGTTGAAGAGCTCGGGGGCGAGCAGTACTTC
abundance: many
j_gene: TRBJ2-7
d_gene: NA
v_gene: TRBV29-1

CDR3aa: CAWSPKHTEAFF
CDR3nt: TGTGCCTGGAGTCCGAAACACACTGAAGCTTTCTTT
abundance: few
j_gene: TRBJ1-1
d_gene: NA
v_gene: TRBV30

CDR3aa: CASSRDGPNYGYTF
CDR3nt: TGCGCCAGCAGCCGAGACGGTCCTAACTATGGCTACACCTTC
abundance: few
j_gene: TRBJ1-2
d_gene: NA
v_gene: TRBV4-3

CDR3aa: CSKIAGTYNEQFF
CDR3nt: TGCAGCAAGATCGCGGGAACCTACAATGAGCAGTTCTTC
abundance: many
j_gene: TRBJ2-1
d_gene: NA
v_gene: TRBV29-1

CDR3aa: CASSPPIGGSYQETQYF
CDR3nt: TGTGCCAGCTCACCACCGATAGGGGGCTCTTACCAAGAGACCCAGTACTTC
abundance: many
j_gene: TRBJ2-5
d_gene: TRBD1
v_gene: TRBV18

CDR3aa: CASSLPGLVGETQYF
CDR3nt: TGTGCCAGCAGCTTACCGGGACTAGTGGGGGAGACCCAGTACTTC
abundance: NA
j_gene: TRBJ2-5
d_gene: TRBD2
v_gene: TRBV5-5

CDR3aa: CASSPGSGGDYGYTF
CDR3nt: TGCGCCAGCAGCCCGGGGTCAGGGGGGGACTATGGCTACACCTTC
abundance: few
j_gene: TRBJ1-2
d_gene: TRBD1
v_gene: TRBV5-1

CDR3aa: CSGRQGSKNIQYF
CDR3nt: TGCAGTGGAAGACAGGGGAGCAAAAACATTCAGTACTTC
abundance: few
j_gene: TRBJ2-4
d_gene: TRBD1
v_gene: TRBV20-1

CDR3aa: CASSPSVRKAGANVLTF
CDR3nt: TGTGCCAGCAGCCCAAGTGTTAGGAAGGCTGGGGCCAACGTCCTGACTTTC
abundance: many
j_gene: TRBJ2-6
d_gene: NA
v_gene: TRBV6-2/TRBV6-3

CDR3aa: CASRQGRETQYF
CDR3nt: TGTGCCAGCAGACAGGGGCGAGAGACCCAGTACTTC
abundance: few
j_gene: TRBJ2-5
d_gene: TRBD1
v_gene: TRBV6-5

CDR3aa: CSVELGFDTQYF
CDR3nt: TGCAGCGTTGAACTGGGTTTTGATACGCAGTATTTT
abundance: NA
j_gene: TRBJ2-3
d_gene: NA
v_gene: TRBV29-1

CDR3aa: CASSERATNQPQHF
CDR3nt: TGTGCCAGCAGTGAGCGGGCCACAAATCAGCCCCAGCATTTT
abundance: few
j_gene: TRBJ1-5
d_gene: NA
v_gene: TRBV6-1

CDR3aa: CASSQATDRNIQYF
CDR3nt: TGCGCCAGCAGCCAAGCGACAGACAGAAACATTCAGTACTTC
abundance: NA
j_gene: TRBJ2-4
d_gene: NA
v_gene: TRBV4-1

CDR3aa: CASSWASGGLNEQFF
CDR3nt: TGTGCCAGCAGTTGGGCTAGCGGGGGACTCAATGAGCAGTTCTTC
abundance: many
j_gene: TRBJ2-1
d_gene: TRBD2
v_gene: TRBV12-3/TRBV12-4

CDR3aa: CASTRSTRGKGYEQYF
CDR3nt: TGCGCCAGCACTCGAAGTACCAGAGGGAAGGGCTACGAGCAGTACTTC
abundance: NA
j_gene: TRBJ2-7
d_gene: NA
v_gene: TRBV10-1

CDR3aa: CASSEFVGEKLFF
CDR3nt: TGTGCCAGCAGTGAATTTGTCGGAGAAAAACTGTTTTTT
abundance: NA
j_gene: TRBJ1-4
d_gene: NA
v_gene: TRBV25-1

CDR3aa: CASSLNAGETQYF
CDR3nt: TGTGCCAGCAGTTTAAATGCGGGCGAGACCCAGTACTTC
abundance: many
j_gene: TRBJ2-5
d_gene: NA
v_gene: TRBV12-3/TRBV12-4

CDR3aa: CASSQDRRENIQYF
CDR3nt: TGTGCCAGCAGCCAAGATCGCAGGGAAAACATTCAGTACTTC
abundance: NA
j_gene: TRBJ2-4
d_gene: NA
v_gene: TRBV4-2

CDR3aa: CASSYGVRQGIRNEQYF
CDR3nt: TGTGCCAGCAGTTACGGGGTCCGGCAGGGAATAAGGAACGAGCAGTACTTC
abundance: few
j_gene: TRBJ2-7
d_gene: NA
v_gene: TRBV12-3/TRBV12-4

CDR3aa: CASRPSTGELFF
CDR3nt: TGTGCCAGCAGGCCTAGTACCGGGGAGCTGTTTTTT
abundance: NA
j_gene: TRBJ2-2
d_gene: NA
v_gene: TRBV6-6

CDR3aa: CSVEEGYQEQFF
CDR3nt: TGCAGCGTTGAAGAAGGGTACCAGGAGCAGTTCTTC
abundance: few
j_gene: TRBJ2-1
d_gene: NA
v_gene: TRBV29-1

CDR3aa: CAISWDRVEYNSPLHF
CDR3nt: TGTGCCATCAGTTGGGACAGGGTGGAATATAATTCACCCCTCCACTTT
abundance: few
j_gene: TRBJ1-6
d_gene: TRBD1
v_gene: TRBV10-3

CDR3aa: CATSRDPGGGETQYF
CDR3nt: TGTGCCACCAGCAGAGACCCAGGGGGCGGTGAGACCCAGTACTTC
abundance: few
j_gene: TRBJ2-5
d_gene: TRBD1
v_gene: TRBV15

CDR3aa: CAGTGRETQYF
CDR3nt: TGTGCCGGGACAGGGAGGGAGACCCAGTACTTC
abundance: few
j_gene: TRBJ2-5
d_gene: TRBD1
v_gene: TRBV30

CDR3aa: CASSSDRGSVNEQFF
CDR3nt: TGTGCCAGCAGCTCGGACAGGGGGAGTGTCAATGAGCAGTTCTTC
abundance: NA
j_gene: TRBJ2-1
d_gene: TRBD1
v_gene: TRBV5-5

CDR3aa: CASSFYSQETQYF
CDR3nt: TGTGCCAGCAGTTTTTACAGCCAAGAGACCCAGTACTTC
abundance: few
j_gene: TRBJ2-5
d_gene: NA
v_gene: TRBV6-6

CDR3aa: CASSQEHRQSYEQYF
CDR3nt: TGCGCCAGCAGCCAAGAGCACAGGCAATCCTACGAGCAGTACTTC
abundance: few
j_gene: TRBJ2-7
d_gene: NA
v_gene: TRBV4-3

CDR3aa: CASSRPSPAGELFF
CDR3nt: TGTGCCAGCAGCCGTCCCTCGCCGGCCGGGGAGCTGTTTTTT
abundance: NA
j_gene: TRBJ2-2
d_gene: NA
v_gene: TRBV6-1

CDR3aa: CSARETGNIQYF
CDR3nt: TGCAGTGCTAGAGAGACAGGAAACATTCAGTACTTC
abundance: NA
j_gene: TRBJ2-4
d_gene: NA
v_gene: TRBV20-1

CDR3aa: CAIGTSGDRYNEQFF
CDR3nt: TGTGCCATAGGGACTAGCGGGGATCGGTACAATGAGCAGTTCTTC
abundance: few
j_gene: TRBJ2-1
d_gene: TRBD2
v_gene: TRBV10-3

CDR3aa: CSVEVRLQETQYF
CDR3nt: TGCAGCGTTGAAGTGCGGCTCCAAGAGACCCAGTACTTC
abundance: few
j_gene: TRBJ2-5
d_gene: NA
v_gene: TRBV29-1

CDR3aa: CSADSGTGGPEQYF
CDR3nt: TGCAGTGCTGACTCCGGGACAGGGGGTCCCGAGCAGTACTTC
abundance: few
j_gene: TRBJ2-7
d_gene: TRBD1
v_gene: TRBV20-1

CDR3aa: CASSLRDRGNQPQHF
CDR3nt: TGTGCCAGCAGTTTGCGGGACAGGGGAAATCAGCCCCAGCATTTT
abundance: many
j_gene: TRBJ1-5
d_gene: TRBD1
v_gene: TRBV12-3/TRBV12-4

CDR3aa: CSARGGGGASFETQYF
CDR3nt: TGCAGTGCTAGAGGAGGCGGGGGGGCTTCATTTGAGACCCAGTACTTC
abundance: NA
j_gene: TRBJ2-5
d_gene: TRBD2
v_gene: TRBV20-1

CDR3aa: CASSLAAGSQPQHF
CDR3nt: TGTGCCAGCAGCTTGGCGGCAGGGAGTCAGCCCCAGCATTTT
abundance: many
j_gene: TRBJ1-5
d_gene: NA
v_gene: TRBV5-6

CDR3aa: CSVEPPGETQYF
CDR3nt: TGCAGCGTTGAACCTCCAGGAGAGACCCAGTACTTC
abundance: many
j_gene: TRBJ2-5
d_gene: NA
v_gene: TRBV29-1